This T cell receptor (beta chain) was captured by sequencing in a study of T cell responses to AZD1222 COVID-19 vaccine. Between the trimmed V and J ends, which lost 1 base and 8 bases, there was a span of 23 bases. CDR3 length: 18 residues. Germline values: CDR1 SGHAT, CDR2 FQNNGV. Repertoires were generated with immunoSEQ multiplex PCR, while TCRdb's copy carries only in-frame clones and drops some. The sample records 200,000 or so clones, around 93% being singletons. Points from the study as a whole: Unmutated variant regions are reportedly the target of nearly half of TCRs that are spike-specific.

Concerning this clone: Its antigen is still unknown.

The receptor was derived from an adult in good health. The material was peripheral blood, obtained on day 0 of AZD1222 vaccination. The rearrangement links TRBV11-2 to TRBJ2-2; D remains unclear. The CDR3 DNA reads TGTGCCAGCAGCTTAGTACGGCCTTCGTACTCCACCGCGGGGGAGCTGTTTTTT. Translating gives CASSLVRPSYSTAGELFF.